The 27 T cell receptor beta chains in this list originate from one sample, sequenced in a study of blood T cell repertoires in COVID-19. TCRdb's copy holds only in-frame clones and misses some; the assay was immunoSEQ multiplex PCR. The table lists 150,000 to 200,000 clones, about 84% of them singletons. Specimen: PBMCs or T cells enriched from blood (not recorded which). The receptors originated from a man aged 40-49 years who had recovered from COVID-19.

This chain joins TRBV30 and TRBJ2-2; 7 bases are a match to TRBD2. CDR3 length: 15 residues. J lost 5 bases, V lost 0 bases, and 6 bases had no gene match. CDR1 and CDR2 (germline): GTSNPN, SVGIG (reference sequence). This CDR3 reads CAWSVAAGWTGELFF. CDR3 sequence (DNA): TGTGCCTGGAGTGTAGCAGCGGGGTGGACCGGGGAGCTGTTTTTT.

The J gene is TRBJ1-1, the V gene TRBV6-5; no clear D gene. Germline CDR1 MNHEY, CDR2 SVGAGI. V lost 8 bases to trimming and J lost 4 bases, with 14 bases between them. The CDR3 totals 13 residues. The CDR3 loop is CASGSSRGTEAFF. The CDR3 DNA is TGTGCCAGCGGATCGAGTCGGGGCACTGAAGCTTTCTTT.

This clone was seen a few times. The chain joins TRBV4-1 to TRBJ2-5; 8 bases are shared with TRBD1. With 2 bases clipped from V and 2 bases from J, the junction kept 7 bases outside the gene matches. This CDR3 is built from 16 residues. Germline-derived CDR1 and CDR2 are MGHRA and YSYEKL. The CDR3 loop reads CASSQNAGTGQETQYF. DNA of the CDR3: TGCGCCAGCAGCCAAAATGCCGGGACAGGTCAAGAGACCCAGTACTTC.

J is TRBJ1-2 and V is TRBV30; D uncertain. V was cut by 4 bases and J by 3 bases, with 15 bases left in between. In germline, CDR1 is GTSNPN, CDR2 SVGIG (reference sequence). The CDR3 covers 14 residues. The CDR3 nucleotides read TGTGCCTGGACCGAAAGGGAGGGCGACTATGGCTACACCTTC. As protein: CAWTEREGDYGYTF.

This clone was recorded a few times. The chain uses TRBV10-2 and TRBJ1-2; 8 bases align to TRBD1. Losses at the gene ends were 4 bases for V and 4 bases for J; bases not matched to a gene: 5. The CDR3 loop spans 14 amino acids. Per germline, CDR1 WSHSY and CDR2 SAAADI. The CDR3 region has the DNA TGCGCCAGCAGTGCCCAGGGGGCAAGCTATGGCTACACCTTC. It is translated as CASSAQGASYGYTF.

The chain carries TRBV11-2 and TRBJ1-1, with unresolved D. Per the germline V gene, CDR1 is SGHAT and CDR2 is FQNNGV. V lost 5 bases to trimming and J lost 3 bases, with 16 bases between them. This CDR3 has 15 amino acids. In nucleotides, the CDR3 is TGTGCCAGCAGCGGCGGGATAATCGGATACACTGAAGCTTTCTTT. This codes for CASSGGIIGYTEAFF.

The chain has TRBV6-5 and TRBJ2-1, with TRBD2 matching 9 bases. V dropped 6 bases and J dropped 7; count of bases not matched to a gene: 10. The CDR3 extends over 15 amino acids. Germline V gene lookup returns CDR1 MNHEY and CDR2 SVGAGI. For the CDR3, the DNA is TGTGCCAGCAGCTCACTAGCGGGTGAAGCAAATGAGCAGTTCTTC. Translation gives CASSSLAGEANEQFF.

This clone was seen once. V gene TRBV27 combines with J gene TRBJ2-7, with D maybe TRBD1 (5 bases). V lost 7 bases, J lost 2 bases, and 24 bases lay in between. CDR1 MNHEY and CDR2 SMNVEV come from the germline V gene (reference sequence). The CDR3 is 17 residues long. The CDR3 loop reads CASTYQVRPGPTYEQYF. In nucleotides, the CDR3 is TGTGCCAGCACATACCAGGTAAGACCAGGGCCAACCTACGAGCAGTACTTC.

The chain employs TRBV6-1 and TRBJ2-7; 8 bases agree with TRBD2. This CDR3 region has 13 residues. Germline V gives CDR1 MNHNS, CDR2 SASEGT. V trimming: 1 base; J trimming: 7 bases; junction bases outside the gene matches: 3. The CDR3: CASSEGLAGEQYF. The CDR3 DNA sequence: TGTGCCAGCAGTGAAGGGTTAGCGGGGGAGCAGTACTTC.

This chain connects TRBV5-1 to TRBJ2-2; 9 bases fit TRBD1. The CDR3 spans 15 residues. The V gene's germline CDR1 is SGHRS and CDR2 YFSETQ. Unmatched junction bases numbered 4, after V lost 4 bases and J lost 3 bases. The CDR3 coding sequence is TGCGCCAGCAGCACGGGACAGGGCTACACCGGGGAGCTGTTTTTT. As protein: CASSTGQGYTGELFF.

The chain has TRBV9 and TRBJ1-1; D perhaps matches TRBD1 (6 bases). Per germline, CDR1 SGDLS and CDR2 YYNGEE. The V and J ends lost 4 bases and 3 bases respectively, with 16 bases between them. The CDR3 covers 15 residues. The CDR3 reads CASSPAGAADTEAFF. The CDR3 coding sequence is TGTGCCAGCAGCCCCGCAGGGGCAGCGGACACTGAAGCTTTCTTT.

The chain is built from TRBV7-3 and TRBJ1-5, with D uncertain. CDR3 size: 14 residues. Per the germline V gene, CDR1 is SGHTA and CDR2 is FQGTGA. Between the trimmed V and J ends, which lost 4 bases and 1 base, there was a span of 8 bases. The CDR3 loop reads CASSSGLSNQPQHF. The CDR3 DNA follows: TGTGCCAGCAGCTCCGGACTCAGCAATCAGCCCCAGCATTTT. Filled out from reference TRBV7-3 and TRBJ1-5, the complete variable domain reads GAGVSQTPSNKVTEKGKYVELRCDPISGHTALYWYRQSLGQGPEFLIYFQGTGAADDSGLPNDRFFAVRPEGSVSTLKIQRTERGDSAVYLCASSSGLSNQPQHFGDGTRLSIL.

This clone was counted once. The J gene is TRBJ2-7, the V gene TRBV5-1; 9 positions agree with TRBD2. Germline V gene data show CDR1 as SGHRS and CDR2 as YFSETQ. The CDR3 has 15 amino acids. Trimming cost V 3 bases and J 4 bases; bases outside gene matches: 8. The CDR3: CASSSPTSGAYEQYF. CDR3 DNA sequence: TGCGCCAGCAGCTCCCCGACTAGCGGTGCGTACGAGCAGTACTTC.

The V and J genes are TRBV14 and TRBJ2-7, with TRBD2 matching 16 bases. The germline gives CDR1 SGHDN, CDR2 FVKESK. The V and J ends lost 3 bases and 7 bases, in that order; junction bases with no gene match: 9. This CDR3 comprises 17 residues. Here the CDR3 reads CASSQGLAGGPFGEQYF. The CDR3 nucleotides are TGTGCCAGCAGCCAGGGACTAGCGGGGGGGCCGTTCGGTGAGCAGTACTTC.

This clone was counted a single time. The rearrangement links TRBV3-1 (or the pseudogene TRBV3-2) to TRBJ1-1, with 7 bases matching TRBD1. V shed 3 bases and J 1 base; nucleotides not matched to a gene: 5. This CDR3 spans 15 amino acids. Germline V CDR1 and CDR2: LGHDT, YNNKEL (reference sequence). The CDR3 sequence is CASSQSQGRNTEAFF. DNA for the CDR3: TGTGCCAGCAGCCAGTCACAGGGGAGGAACACTGAAGCTTTCTTT.

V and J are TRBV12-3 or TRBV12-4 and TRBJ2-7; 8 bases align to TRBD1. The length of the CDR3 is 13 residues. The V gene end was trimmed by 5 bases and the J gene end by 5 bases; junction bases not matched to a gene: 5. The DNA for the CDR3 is TGTGCCAGCAGTGCCGGACAGGGCCACGAGCAGTACTTC. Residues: CASSAGQGHEQYF.

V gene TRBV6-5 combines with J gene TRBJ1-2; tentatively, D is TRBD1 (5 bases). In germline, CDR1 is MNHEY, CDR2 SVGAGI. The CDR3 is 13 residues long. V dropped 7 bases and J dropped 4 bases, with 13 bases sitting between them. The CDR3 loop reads CASILGRGYGYTF. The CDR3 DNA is TGTGCCAGCATCCTCGGTAGGGGCTATGGCTACACCTTC.

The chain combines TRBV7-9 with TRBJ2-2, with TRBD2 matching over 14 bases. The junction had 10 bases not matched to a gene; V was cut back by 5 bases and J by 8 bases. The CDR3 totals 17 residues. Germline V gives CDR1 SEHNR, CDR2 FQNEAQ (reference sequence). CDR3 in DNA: TGTGCCAGCAGCCCATCCCCCGGGACTAGCGGGGGAGGGGAGCTGTTTTTT. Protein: CASSPSPGTSGGGELFF.

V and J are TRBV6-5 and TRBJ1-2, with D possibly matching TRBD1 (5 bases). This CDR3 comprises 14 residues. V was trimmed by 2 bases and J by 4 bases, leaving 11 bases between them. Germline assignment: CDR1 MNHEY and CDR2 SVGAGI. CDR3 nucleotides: TGTGCCAGCAGTTACCTGGAGGGACCCTATGGCTACACCTTC. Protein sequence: CASSYLEGPYGYTF.

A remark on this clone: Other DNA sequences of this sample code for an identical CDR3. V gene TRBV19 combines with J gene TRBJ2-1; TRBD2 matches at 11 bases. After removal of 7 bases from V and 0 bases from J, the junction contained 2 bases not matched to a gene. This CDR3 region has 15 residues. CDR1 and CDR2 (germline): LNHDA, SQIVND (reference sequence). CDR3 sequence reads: CASTLAGGSYNEQFF. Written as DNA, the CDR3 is TGTGCCAGTACTCTAGCGGGGGGCTCCTACAATGAGCAGTTCTTC. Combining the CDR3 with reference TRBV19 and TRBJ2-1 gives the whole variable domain DGGITQSPKYLFRKEGQNVTLSCEQNLNHDAMYWYRQDPGQGLRLIYYSQIVNDFQKGDIAEGYSVSREKKESFPLTVTSAQKNPTAFYLCASTLAGGSYNEQFFGPGTRLTVL.

The CDR3 sequence: CASSLDFATNEKLFF. In nucleotides, the CDR3 is TGTGCCAGTAGTCTCGACTTTGCAACTAATGAAAAACTGTTTTTT. The rearrangement links TRBV19 to TRBJ1-4; D remains ambiguous. Deletions cut 5 bases from V and 0 bases from J, with 10 bases between. Per germline, CDR1 LNHDA and CDR2 SQIVND (reference sequence). This CDR3 region has 15 residues.

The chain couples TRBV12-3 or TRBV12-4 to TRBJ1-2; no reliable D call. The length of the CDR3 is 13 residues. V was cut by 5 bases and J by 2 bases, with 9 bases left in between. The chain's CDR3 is CASSLSGNYGYTF. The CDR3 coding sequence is TGTGCCAGCAGTCTATCCGGGAACTATGGCTACACCTTC.

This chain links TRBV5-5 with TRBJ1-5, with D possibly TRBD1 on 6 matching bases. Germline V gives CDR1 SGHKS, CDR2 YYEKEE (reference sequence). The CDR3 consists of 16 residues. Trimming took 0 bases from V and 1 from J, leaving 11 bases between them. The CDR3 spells CASSLVPGVSNQPQHF. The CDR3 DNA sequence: TGTGCCAGCAGCTTGGTTCCAGGGGTAAGCAATCAGCCCCAGCATTTT. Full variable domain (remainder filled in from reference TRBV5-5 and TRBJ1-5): DAGVTQSPTHLIKTRGQQVTLRCSPISGHKSVSWYQQVLGQGPQFIFQYYEKEERGRGNFPDRFSARQFPNYSSELNVNALLLGDSALYLCASSLVPGVSNQPQHFGDGTRLSIL.

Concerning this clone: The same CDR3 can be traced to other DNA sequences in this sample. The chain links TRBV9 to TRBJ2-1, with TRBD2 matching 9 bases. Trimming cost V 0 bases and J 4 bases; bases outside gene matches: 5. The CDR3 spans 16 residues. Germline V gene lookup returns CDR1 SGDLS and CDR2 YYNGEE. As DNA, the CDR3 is TGTGCCAGCAGCGTAGAACCAGCGGGGGGTTACAATGAGCAGTTCTTC. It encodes CASSVEPAGGYNEQFF.

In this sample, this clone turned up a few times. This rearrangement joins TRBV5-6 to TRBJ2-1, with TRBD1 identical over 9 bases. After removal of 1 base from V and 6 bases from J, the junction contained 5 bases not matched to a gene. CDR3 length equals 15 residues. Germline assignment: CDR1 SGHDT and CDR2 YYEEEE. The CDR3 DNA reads TGTGCCAGCAGCTTGCGGACAGGGGTAGTCAATGAGCAGTTCTTC. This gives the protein CASSLRTGVVNEQFF.

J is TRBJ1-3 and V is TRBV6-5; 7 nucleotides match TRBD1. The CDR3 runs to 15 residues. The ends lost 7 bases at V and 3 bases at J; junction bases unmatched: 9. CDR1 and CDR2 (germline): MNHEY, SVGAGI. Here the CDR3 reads CASMIGGKIGNTIYF. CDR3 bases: TGTGCCAGCATGATAGGGGGCAAAATTGGAAACACCATATATTTT.

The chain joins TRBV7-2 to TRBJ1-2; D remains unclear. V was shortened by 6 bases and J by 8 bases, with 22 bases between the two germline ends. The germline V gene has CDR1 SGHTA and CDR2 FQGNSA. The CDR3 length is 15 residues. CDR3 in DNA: TGTGCCAGCAGGTTGCGGGCCGGAGGCGTCGAAGGCTACACCTTC. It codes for CASRLRAGGVEGYTF.